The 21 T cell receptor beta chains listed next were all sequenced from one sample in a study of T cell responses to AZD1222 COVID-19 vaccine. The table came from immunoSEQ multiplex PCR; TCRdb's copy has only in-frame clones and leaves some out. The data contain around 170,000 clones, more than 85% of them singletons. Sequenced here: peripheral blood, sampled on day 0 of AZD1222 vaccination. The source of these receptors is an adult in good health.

The CDR3 DNA is TGTGCCAGCAACTACGGAGGGGTCGAAGAGACCCAGTACTTC. Encoded protein: CASNYGGVEETQYF. The rearrangement uses TRBV6-5 and TRBJ2-5, with D perhaps matching TRBD2 (6 bases). The CDR3 extends over 14 amino acids. The V end was cut by 7 bases, the J end by 3 bases, with 15 bases between. Germline CDR1 reads MNHEY; CDR2 reads SVGAGI.

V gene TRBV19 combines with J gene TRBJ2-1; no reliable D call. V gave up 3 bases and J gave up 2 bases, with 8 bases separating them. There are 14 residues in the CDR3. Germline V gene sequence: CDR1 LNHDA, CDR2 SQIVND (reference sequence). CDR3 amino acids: CASSIFFAYNEQFF. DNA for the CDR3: TGTGCCAGTAGTATTTTTTTCGCCTACAATGAGCAGTTCTTC.

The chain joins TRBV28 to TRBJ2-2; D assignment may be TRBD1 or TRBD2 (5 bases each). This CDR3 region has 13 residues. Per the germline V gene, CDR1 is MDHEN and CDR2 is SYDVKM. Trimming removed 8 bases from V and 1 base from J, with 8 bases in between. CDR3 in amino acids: CASRDLNTGELFF. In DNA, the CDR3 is TGTGCCAGCCGGGACCTGAACACCGGGGAGCTGTTTTTT. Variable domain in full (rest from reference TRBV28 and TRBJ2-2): DVKVTQSSRYLVKRTGEKVFLECVQDMDHENMFWYRQDPGLGLRLIYFSYDVKMKEKGDIPEGYSVSREKKERFSLILESASTNQTSMYLCASRDLNTGELFFGEGSRLTVL.

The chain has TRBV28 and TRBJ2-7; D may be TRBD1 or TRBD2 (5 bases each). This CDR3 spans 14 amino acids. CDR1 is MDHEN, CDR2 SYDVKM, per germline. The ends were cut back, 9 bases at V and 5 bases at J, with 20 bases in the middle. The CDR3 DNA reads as TGTGCCAGTGCCTCCCTCGGGGCAGGGCACGAGCAGTACTTC. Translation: CASASLGAGHEQYF.

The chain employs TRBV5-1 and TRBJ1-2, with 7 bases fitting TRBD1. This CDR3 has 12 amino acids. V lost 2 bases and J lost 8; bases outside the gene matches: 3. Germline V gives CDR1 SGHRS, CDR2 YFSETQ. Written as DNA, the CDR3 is TGCGCCAGCAGCTTTACAGGGGACGGCTACACCTTC. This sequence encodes CASSFTGDGYTF.

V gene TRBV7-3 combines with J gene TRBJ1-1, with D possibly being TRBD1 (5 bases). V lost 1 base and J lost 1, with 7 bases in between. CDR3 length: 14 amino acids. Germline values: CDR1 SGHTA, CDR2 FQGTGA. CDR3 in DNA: TGTGCCAGCAGCTTAATGGGGGGGAACACTGAAGCTTTCTTT. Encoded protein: CASSLMGGNTEAFF.

The CDR3 protein is CAISGTGRETQYF. The CDR3 coding sequence is TGTGCCATCAGTGGAACAGGGAGGGAGACCCAGTACTTC. The chain has TRBV10-3 and TRBJ2-5, with D perhaps assigned TRBD1 or TRBD2 (6 bases each). The germline V and J ends were trimmed by 4 bases and 5 bases, with 11 bases remaining between them. CDR3 length: 13 amino acids. Germline CDR1 ENHRY, CDR2 SYGVKD.

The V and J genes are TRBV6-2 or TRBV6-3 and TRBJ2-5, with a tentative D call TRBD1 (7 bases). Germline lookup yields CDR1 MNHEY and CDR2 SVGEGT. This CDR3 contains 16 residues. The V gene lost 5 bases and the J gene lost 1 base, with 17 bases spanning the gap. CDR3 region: CASSRKGAGPQETQYF. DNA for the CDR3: TGTGCCAGCAGTCGAAAGGGGGCGGGACCCCAAGAGACCCAGTACTTC.

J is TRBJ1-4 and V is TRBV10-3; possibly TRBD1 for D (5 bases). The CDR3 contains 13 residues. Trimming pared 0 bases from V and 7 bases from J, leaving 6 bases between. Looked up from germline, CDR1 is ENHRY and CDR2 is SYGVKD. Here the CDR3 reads CAISESGVEKLFF. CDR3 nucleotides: TGTGCCATCAGTGAGTCAGGGGTTGAAAAACTGTTTTTT.

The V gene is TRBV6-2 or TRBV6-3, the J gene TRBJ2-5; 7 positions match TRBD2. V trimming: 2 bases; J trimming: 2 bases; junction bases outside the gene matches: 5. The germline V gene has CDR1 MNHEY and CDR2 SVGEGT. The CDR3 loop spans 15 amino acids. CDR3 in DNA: TGTGCCAGCAGTTACGGCCAGGGACTACAAGAGACCCAGTACTTC. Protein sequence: CASSYGQGLQETQYF.

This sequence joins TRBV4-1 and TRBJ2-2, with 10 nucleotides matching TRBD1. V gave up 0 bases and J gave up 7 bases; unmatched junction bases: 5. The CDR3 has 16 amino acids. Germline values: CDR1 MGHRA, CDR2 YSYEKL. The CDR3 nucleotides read TGCGCCAGCAGCCAAGAGGGGGGACAGGGGAGCGGGGAGCTGTTTTTT. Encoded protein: CASSQEGGQGSGELFF.

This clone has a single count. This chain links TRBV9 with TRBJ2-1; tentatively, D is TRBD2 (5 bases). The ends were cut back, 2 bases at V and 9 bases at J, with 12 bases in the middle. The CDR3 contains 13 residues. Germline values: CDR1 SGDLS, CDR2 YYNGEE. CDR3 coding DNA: TGTGCCAGCAGCGTTTCTAGCTGGGCTGAGCAGTTCTTC. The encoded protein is CASSVSSWAEQFF.

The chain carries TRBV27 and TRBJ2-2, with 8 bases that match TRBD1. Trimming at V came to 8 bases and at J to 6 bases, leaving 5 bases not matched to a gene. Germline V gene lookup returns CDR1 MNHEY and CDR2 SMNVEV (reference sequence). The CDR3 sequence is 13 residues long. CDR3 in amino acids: CASRDRLAGELFF. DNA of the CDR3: TGTGCCAGCCGGGACAGGTTGGCCGGGGAGCTGTTTTTT.

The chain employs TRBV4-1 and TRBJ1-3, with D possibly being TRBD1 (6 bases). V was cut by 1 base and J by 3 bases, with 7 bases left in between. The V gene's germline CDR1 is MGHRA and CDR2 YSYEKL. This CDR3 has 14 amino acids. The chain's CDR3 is CASSQGGGGNTIYF. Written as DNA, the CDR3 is TGCGCCAGCAGCCAAGGAGGGGGTGGAAACACCATATATTTT.

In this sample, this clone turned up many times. The DNA of the CDR3 is TGCGCCAGCAGCTTCCGGGATCAAGAGACCCAGTACTTC. This gives the protein CASSFRDQETQYF. The chain recombines TRBV5-1 with TRBJ2-5; D might be TRBD2 (5 bases). Germline CDR1 reads SGHRS; CDR2 reads YFSETQ. The CDR3 consists of 13 residues. The ends were cut back, 2 bases at V and 2 bases at J, with 7 bases in the middle.

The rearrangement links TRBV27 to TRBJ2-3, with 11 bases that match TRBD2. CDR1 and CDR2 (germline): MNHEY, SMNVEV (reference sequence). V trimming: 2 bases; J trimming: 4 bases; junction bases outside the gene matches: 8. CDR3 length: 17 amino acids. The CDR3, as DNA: TGTGCCAGCAGTTTAGCGCGGACTAGCGGGTTCCCAGATACGCAGTATTTT. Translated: CASSLARTSGFPDTQYF.

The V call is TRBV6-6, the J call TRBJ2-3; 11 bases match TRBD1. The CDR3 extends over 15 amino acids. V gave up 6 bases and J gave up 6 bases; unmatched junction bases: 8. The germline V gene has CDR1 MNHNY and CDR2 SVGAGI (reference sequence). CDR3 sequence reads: CASSRRDRGVDTQYF. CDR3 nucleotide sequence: TGTGCCAGCAGCCGCCGGGACAGGGGGGTGGATACGCAGTATTTT.

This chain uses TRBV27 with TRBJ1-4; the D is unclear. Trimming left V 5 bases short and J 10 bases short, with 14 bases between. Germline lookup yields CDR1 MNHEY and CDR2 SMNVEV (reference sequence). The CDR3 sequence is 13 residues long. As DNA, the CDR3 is TGTGCCAGCAGTCTCCGTGGTCCGGGAAAACTGTTTTTT. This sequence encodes CASSLRGPGKLFF.

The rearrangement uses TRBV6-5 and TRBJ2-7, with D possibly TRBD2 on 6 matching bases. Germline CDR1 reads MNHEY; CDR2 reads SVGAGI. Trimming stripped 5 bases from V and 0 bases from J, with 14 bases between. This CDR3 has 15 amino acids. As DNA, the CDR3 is TGTGCCAGCAGTAAGTCTTTAGCGGCCTCCTACGAGCAGTACTTC. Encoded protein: CASSKSLAASYEQYF.

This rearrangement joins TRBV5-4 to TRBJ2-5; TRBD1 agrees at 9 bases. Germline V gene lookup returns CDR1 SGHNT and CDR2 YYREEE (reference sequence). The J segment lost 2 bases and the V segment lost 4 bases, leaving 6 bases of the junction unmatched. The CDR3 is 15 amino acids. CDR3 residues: CASSGQGSKQETQYF. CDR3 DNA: TGTGCCAGCAGCGGACAGGGGAGTAAGCAAGAGACCCAGTACTTC.

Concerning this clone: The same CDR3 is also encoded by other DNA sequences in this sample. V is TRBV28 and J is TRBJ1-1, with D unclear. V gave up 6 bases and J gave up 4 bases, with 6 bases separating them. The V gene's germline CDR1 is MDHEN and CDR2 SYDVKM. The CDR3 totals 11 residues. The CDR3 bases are TGTGCCAGCAGCTTGGGCACTGAAGCTTTCTTT. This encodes CASSLGTEAFF.